A single sample gave rise to the 21 T cell receptor beta chains below, sequenced in a study of blood T cell repertoires in COVID-19. Only in-frame clones appear in the TCRdb table, and some are missing; sequencing was by immunoSEQ multiplex PCR. Of 100,000 or so clones listed, approximately 92% are singletons. What was sequenced was peripheral blood. These receptors came from a woman aged 55-70 years with active COVID-19.

This clone appeared a single time. This chain joins TRBV5-4 and TRBJ2-5; 10 positions match TRBD2. Germline assignment: CDR1 SGHNT and CDR2 YYREEE (reference sequence). V gave up 1 base and J gave up 7 bases; unmatched junction bases: 7. The CDR3 is 15 amino acids. The CDR3 loop is CASSLRAGGPGTQYF. The CDR3 DNA follows: TGTGCCAGCAGCTTGAGAGCGGGAGGGCCCGGGACCCAGTACTTC.

The V call is TRBV7-9, the J call TRBJ2-5; 8 nucleotides agree with TRBD2. Germline V gives CDR1 SEHNR, CDR2 FQNEAQ (reference sequence). V shed 2 bases and J 3 bases; nucleotides not matched to a gene: 5. The CDR3 spans 15 residues. The CDR3 here is CASSLTSGSKETQYF. The CDR3 DNA reads TGTGCCAGCAGCTTAACCAGCGGGAGTAAAGAGACCCAGTACTTC.

This clone was found once. V is TRBV6-2 or TRBV6-3 and J is TRBJ1-5, with D possibly being TRBD1 (6 bases). The CDR3 spans 14 residues. Germline assignment: CDR1 MNHEY and CDR2 SVGEGT. V lost 6 bases and J lost 5, with 14 bases in between. The CDR3 loop reads CASSPNREHQPQHF. The CDR3 DNA is TGTGCCAGCAGCCCAAACAGGGAACATCAGCCCCAGCATTTT.

This chain connects TRBV3-1 (or the pseudogene TRBV3-2) to TRBJ2-2; 7 bases match TRBD2. The CDR3 runs to 16 residues. V gave up 3 bases and J gave up 4 bases; unmatched junction bases: 8. Per germline, CDR1 LGHDT and CDR2 YNNKEL (reference sequence). CDR3 DNA sequence: TGTGCCAGCAGCCATGGCCAGCGGGATATCACCGGGGAGCTGTTTTTT. Protein sequence: CASSHGQRDITGELFF.

This sequence joins TRBV9 and TRBJ2-2; D is uncertain. Trimming took 0 bases from V and 1 from J, leaving 4 bases between them. The CDR3 sequence is 14 residues long. Germline V lookup: CDR1 SGDLS, CDR2 YYNGEE. The CDR3 sequence: CASSVAGNTGELFF. Here the CDR3 DNA reads TGTGCCAGCAGCGTAGCCGGGAACACCGGGGAGCTGTTTTTT.

The chain has TRBV20-1 and TRBJ1-2, with TRBD1 as a possible D gene (6 bases). The CDR3 consists of 11 residues. CDR1 DFQATT and CDR2 SNEGSKA come from the germline V gene (reference sequence). The DNA of the CDR3 is TGCAGGGGGGACATCACCAATGGCTACACCTTC. Amino acid sequence: CRGDITNGYTF.

The rearrangement joins TRBV7-2 to TRBJ2-2, with D tentatively TRBD1 (5 bases). With 3 bases removed from V and 0 bases from J, the gap between germline ends came to 8 bases. This CDR3 has 15 residues. Germline assignment: CDR1 SGHTA and CDR2 FQGNSA. The CDR3 loop is CASSFGRANTGELFF. DNA for the CDR3: TGTGCCAGCAGCTTTGGCAGGGCGAACACCGGGGAGCTGTTTTTT.

This chain links TRBV18 with TRBJ2-3, with 9 nucleotides matching TRBD1. The CDR3 spans 17 residues. V was pared by 2 bases and J by 5 bases, with 11 bases of the junction left unmatched. Germline loops: CDR1 KGHSH, CDR2 LQKENI. In nucleotides, the CDR3 is TGTGCCAGCTCACCAGGACAGGGGCTGCAAGAGAAAGATACGCAGTATTTT. Translated, it gives CASSPGQGLQEKDTQYF.

The J gene is TRBJ2-3, the V gene TRBV5-1, with 9 positions matching TRBD2. The germline gives CDR1 SGHRS, CDR2 YFSETQ. The ends lost 0 bases at V and 0 bases at J; junction bases unmatched: 8. CDR3 length: 18 amino acids. Here the CDR3 DNA reads TGCGCCAGCAGCTTGGGTAGCGGGAGATCCTTTAGCACAGATACGCAGTATTTT. Translation: CASSLGSGRSFSTDTQYF.

DNA of the CDR3: TGTGCCTGGAGTGAAAGGGACAGGGTAAGGCACACTGAAGCTTTCTTT. It specifies CAWSERDRVRHTEAFF. V gene TRBV30 combines with J gene TRBJ1-1; 9 positions match TRBD1. The CDR3 runs 16 residues. The ends lost 1 base at V and 3 bases at J; junction bases unmatched: 9. In germline, CDR1 is GTSNPN, CDR2 SVGIG (reference sequence).

The chain couples TRBV3-1 (or the pseudogene TRBV3-2) to TRBJ2-3; 10 nucleotides agree with TRBD2. The V segment lost 0 bases and the J segment 5 bases; nucleotides outside the gene matches: 11. Germline V gene sequence: CDR1 LGHDT, CDR2 YNNKEL (reference sequence). The CDR3 contains 18 residues. The CDR3 nucleotides read TGTGCCAGCAGCCAAGATTCCGCGGGTAGCGGGAGGTTAGATACGCAGTATTTT. Protein product: CASSQDSAGSGRLDTQYF.

The rearrangement uses TRBV5-5 and TRBJ1-5; D is possibly TRBD1 (5 bases). Germline CDR1 reads SGHKS; CDR2 reads YYEKEE (reference sequence). The V gene lost 2 bases and the J gene lost 7 bases, with 13 bases spanning the gap. This CDR3 region has 14 residues. The CDR3 DNA reads as TGTGCCAGCAGCTTTTGGGGGGAATTCCAGCCCCAGCATTTT. The encoded protein is CASSFWGEFQPQHF.

This clone was seen a single time. V is TRBV29-1 and J is TRBJ1-1; 7 nucleotides agree with TRBD1. The J segment lost 8 bases and the V segment lost 6 bases, leaving 9 bases of the junction unmatched. Germline V lookup: CDR1 SQVTM, CDR2 ANQGSEA. The CDR3 is 12 amino acids. The CDR3 here is CSVFGQVEEAFF. CDR3 DNA: TGCAGCGTCTTTGGACAGGTTGAAGAAGCTTTCTTT.

The rearrangement uses TRBV20-1 and TRBJ2-3; the D gene is possibly TRBD2 (7 bases). CDR1 and CDR2 (germline): DFQATT, SNEGSKA (reference sequence). V lost 3 bases to trimming and J lost 3 bases, with 19 bases between them. The CDR3 totals 16 residues. This chain's CDR3 is CSASIMGGGETDTQYF. The CDR3 coding sequence is TGCAGTGCTAGTATCATGGGGGGGGGCGAGACAGATACGCAGTATTTT.

This sequence joins TRBV20-1 and TRBJ1-6; D gene unclear. Germline V gene data show CDR1 as DFQATT and CDR2 as SNEGSKA (reference sequence). The ends were cut back, 3 bases at V and 0 bases at J, with 6 bases in the middle. The CDR3 runs to 14 residues. The CDR3 here is CSASWSSYNSPLHF. CDR3 coding DNA: TGCAGTGCTAGTTGGAGCTCCTATAATTCACCCCTCCACTTT.

V usage is TRBV6-5 and J usage is TRBJ2-7; 8 bases line up with TRBD1. CDR3 length equals 15 residues. CDR1 is MNHEY, CDR2 SVGAGI, per germline. V lost 2 bases and J lost 3; bases outside the gene matches: 6. Written as DNA, the CDR3 is TGTGCCAGCAGTTACCGAGGGGACAGGAGCTACGAGCAGTACTTC. Its protein is CASSYRGDRSYEQYF.

This chain connects TRBV5-1 to TRBJ2-1, with 9 bases fitting TRBD1. Losses at the gene ends were 7 bases for V and 9 bases for J; bases not matched to a gene: 11. This CDR3 has 14 amino acids. The germline V gene encodes CDR1 SGHRS and CDR2 YFSETQ. The CDR3 reads CASSPGTGLFEQFF. The CDR3 DNA is TGCGCCAGCTCTCCTGGGACAGGGCTTTTTGAGCAGTTCTTC.

The table lists this clone with a count of one. The chain is built from TRBV6-4 and TRBJ1-2; 7 nucleotides align to TRBD1. V lost 6 bases to trimming and J lost 0 bases; unmatched junction nucleotides: 4. The CDR3 spans 14 residues. CDR1 is MRHNA, CDR2 SNTAGT, per germline. The CDR3 sequence is CASRGGQANYGYTF. CDR3 nucleotides: TGTGCCAGCAGGGGCGGACAGGCTAACTATGGCTACACCTTC.

The V and J genes are TRBV27 and TRBJ1-6, with 7 nucleotides matching TRBD1. CDR1 and CDR2 from the germline V gene are MNHEY and SMNVEV (reference sequence). This CDR3 is 19 amino acids long. Losses at the gene ends were 8 bases for V and 9 bases for J; bases not matched to a gene: 25. CDR3 coding DNA: TGTGCCAGCCCACCGGCTCGGGACAGTCAACAAACCGCTTCTTCACCCCTCCACTTT. Translated, it gives CASPPARDSQQTASSPLHF.

The genes are TRBV11-2 and TRBJ2-1; D might be TRBD1 (6 bases). The CDR3 length is 13 residues. Germline CDR1 reads SGHAT; CDR2 reads FQNNGV. Trimming shortened V by 1 base and J by 8 bases, and 9 bases separated the two germline ends. This CDR3 is CASSLAGAYEQFF. The DNA for the CDR3 is TGTGCCAGCAGCTTAGCAGGGGCATATGAGCAGTTCTTC.

V gene TRBV7-3 combines with J gene TRBJ1-1; a weak D match, TRBD1 (5 bases). Germline lookup yields CDR1 SGHTA and CDR2 FQGTGA. The length of the CDR3 is 13 residues. V was cut by 0 bases and J by 6 bases, with 8 bases left in between. CDR3 residues: CASSLTTGAEAFF. CDR3 coding DNA: TGTGCCAGCAGCTTAACGACGGGGGCTGAAGCTTTCTTT.